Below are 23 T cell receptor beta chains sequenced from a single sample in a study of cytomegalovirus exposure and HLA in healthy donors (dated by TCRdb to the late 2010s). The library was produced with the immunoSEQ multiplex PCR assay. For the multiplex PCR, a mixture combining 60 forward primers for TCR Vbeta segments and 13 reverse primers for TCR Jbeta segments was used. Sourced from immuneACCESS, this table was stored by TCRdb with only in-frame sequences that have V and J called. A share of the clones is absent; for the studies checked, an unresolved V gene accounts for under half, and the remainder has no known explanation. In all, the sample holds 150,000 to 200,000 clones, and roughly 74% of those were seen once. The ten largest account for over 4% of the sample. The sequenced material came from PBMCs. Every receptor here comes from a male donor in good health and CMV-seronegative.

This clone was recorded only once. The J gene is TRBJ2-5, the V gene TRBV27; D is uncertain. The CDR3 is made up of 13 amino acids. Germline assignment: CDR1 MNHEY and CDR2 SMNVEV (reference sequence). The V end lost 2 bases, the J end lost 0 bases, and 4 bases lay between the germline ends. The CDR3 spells CASSLGHQETQYF. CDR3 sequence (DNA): TGTGCCAGCAGTTTAGGGCACCAAGAGACCCAGTACTTC.

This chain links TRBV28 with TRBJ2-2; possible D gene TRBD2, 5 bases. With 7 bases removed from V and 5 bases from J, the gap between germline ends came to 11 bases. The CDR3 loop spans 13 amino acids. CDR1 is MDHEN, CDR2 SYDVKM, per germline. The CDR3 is CASNSGSTGELFF. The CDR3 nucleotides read TGTGCCAGCAATTCGGGAAGTACCGGGGAGCTGTTTTTT.

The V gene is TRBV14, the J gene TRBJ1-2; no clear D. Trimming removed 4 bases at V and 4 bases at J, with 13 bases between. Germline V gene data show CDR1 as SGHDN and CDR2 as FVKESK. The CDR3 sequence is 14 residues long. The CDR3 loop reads CASSLSGTSYGYTF. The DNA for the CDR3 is TGTGCCAGCAGCCTTTCGGGAACCTCCTATGGCTACACCTTC.

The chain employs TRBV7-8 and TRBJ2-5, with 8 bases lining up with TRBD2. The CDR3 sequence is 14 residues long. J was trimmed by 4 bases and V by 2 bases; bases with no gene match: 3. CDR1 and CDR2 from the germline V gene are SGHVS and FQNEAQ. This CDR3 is CASSLTGGPETQYF. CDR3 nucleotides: TGTGCCAGCAGCTTAACGGGGGGGCCAGAGACCCAGTACTTC.

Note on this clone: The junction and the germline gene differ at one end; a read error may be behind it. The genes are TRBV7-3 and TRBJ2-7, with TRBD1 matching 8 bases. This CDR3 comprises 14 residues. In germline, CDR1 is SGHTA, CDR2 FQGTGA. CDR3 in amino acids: CASSLSQGDDEQHF. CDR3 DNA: TGTGCCAGCAGCTTATCACAGGGGGACGACGAGCAGCACTTC. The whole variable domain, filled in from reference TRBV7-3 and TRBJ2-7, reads GAGVSQTPSNKVTEKGKYVELRCDPISGHTALYWYRQSLGQGPEFLIYFQGTGAADDSGLPNDRFFAVRPEGSVSTLKIQRTERGDSAVYLCASSLSQGDDEQHFGPGTRLTVT.

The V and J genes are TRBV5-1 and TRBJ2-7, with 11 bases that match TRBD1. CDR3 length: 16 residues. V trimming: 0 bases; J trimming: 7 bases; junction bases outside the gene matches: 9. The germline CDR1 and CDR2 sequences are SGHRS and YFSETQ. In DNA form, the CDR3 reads TGCGCCAGCAGCTTGGCTGGGACAGGGGGTTGGACGGAGCAGTACTTC. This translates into CASSLAGTGGWTEQYF.

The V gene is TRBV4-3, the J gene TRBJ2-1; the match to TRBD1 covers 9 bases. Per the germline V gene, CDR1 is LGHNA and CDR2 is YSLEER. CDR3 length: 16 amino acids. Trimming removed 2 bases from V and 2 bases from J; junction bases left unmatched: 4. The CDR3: CASSQHRDRAYNEQFF. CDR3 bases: TGCGCCAGCAGCCAACACCGGGACAGGGCCTACAATGAGCAGTTCTTC.

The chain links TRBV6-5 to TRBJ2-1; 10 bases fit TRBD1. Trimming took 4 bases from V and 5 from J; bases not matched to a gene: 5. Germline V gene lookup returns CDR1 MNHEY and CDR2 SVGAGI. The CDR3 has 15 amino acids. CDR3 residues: CASSSAGTGDNEQFF. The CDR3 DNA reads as TGTGCCAGCAGTTCAGCCGGGACAGGGGACAATGAGCAGTTCTTC.

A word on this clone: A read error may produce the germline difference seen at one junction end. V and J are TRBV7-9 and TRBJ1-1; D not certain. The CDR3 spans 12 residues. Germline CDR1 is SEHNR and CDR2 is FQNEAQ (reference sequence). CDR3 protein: CSSSSSGDEAFF. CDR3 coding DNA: TGTTCCAGCAGCTCGTCGGGAGATGAAGCTTTCTTT.

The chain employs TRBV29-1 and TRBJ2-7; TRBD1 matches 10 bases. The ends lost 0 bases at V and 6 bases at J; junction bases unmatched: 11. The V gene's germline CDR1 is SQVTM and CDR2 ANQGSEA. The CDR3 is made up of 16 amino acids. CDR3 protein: CSVEDHPGTGAGEQYF. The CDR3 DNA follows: TGCAGCGTTGAAGATCACCCGGGGACAGGGGCGGGCGAGCAGTACTTC.

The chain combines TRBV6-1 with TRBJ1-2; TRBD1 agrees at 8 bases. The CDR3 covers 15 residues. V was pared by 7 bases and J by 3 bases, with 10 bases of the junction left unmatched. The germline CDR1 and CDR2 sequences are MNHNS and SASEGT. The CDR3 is CASTPQDRADYGYTF. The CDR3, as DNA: TGTGCCAGCACCCCTCAGGACAGGGCGGACTATGGCTACACCTTC.

CDR3 sequence (DNA): TGTGCCAGCAGTACGGGGACATATAGCAATCAGCCCCAGCATTTT. It encodes CASSTGTYSNQPQHF. The V call is TRBV6-5, the J call TRBJ1-5, with D perhaps TRBD1 (6 bases). With 5 bases removed from V and 0 bases from J, the gap between germline ends came to 11 bases. The CDR3 totals 15 residues. CDR1 and CDR2 (germline): MNHEY, SVGAGI.

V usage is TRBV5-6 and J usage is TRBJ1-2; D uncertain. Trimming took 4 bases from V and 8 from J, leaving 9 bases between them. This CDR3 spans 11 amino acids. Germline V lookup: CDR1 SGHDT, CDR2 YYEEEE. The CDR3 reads CASSLETGYTF. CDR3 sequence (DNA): TGTGCCAGCAGCCTCGAGACAGGCTACACCTTC.

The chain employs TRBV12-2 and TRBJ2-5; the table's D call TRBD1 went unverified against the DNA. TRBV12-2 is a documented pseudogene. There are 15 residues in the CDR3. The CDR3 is CASRLTGALQETQYF. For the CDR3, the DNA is TGTGCAAGTCGCTTGACAGGGGCGCTCCAAGAGACCCAGTACTTC.

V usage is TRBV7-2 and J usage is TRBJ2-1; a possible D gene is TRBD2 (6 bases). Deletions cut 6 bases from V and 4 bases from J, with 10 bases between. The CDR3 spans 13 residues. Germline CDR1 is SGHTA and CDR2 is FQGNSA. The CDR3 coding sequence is TGTGCCAGCAGGGGCGGGAATTACAATGAGCAGTTCTTC. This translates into CASRGGNYNEQFF.

The CDR3 reads CASSEARRGSYNEQFF. As DNA, the CDR3 is TGTGCCAGCAGTGAAGCGCGACGGGGATCCTACAATGAGCAGTTCTTC. V and J are TRBV2 and TRBJ2-1; weak D call: TRBD2 (5 bases). The CDR3 is made up of 16 amino acids. Germline-derived CDR1 and CDR2 are SNHLY and FYNNEI. Trimming cost V 0 bases and J 1 base, with 10 bases left between them.

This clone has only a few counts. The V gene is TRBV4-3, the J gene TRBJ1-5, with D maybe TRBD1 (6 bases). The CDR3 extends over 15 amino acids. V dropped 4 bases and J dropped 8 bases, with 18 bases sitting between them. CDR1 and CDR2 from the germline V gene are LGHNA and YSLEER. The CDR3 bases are TGCGCCAGCAGCCTGCGTCAAGGGGGTAGTGAGCCCCAGCATTTT. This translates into CASSLRQGGSEPQHF.

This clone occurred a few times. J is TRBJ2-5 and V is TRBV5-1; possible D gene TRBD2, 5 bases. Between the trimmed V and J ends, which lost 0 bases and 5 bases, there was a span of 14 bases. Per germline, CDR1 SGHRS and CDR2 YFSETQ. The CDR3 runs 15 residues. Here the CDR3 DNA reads TGCGCCAGCAGCTTGGTGGGCGGGTTCGTGGAGACCCAGTACTTC. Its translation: CASSLVGGFVETQYF.

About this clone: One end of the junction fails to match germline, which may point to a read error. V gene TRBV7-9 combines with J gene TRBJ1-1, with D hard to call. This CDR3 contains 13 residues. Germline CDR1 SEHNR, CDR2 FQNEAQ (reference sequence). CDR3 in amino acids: CSSIGLSNTEAFF. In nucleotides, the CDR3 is TGTTCCAGCATTGGACTCTCGAACACTGAAGCTTTCTTT.

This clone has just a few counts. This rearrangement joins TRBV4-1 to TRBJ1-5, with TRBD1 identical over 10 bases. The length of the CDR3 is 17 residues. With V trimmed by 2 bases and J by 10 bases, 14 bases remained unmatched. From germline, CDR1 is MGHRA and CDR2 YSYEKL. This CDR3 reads CASSQSRERDRGDPQHF. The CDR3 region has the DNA TGCGCCAGCAGCCAATCACGCGAGAGGGACAGGGGTGATCCCCAGCATTTT.

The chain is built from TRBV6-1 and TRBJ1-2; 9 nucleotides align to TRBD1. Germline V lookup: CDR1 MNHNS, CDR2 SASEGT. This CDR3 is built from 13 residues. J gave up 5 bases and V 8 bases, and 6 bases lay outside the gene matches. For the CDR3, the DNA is TGTGCCAGCCAAACAGGGGGCGCGTATGGCTACACCTTC. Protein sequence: CASQTGGAYGYTF.

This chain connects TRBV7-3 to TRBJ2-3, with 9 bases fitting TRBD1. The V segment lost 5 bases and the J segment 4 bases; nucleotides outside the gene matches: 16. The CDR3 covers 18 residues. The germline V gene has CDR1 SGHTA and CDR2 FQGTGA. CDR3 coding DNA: TGTGCCAGCAGCCTTCCTAGTCGTGCGACAGGGGGAGCAGATACGCAGTATTTT. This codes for CASSLPSRATGGADTQYF.

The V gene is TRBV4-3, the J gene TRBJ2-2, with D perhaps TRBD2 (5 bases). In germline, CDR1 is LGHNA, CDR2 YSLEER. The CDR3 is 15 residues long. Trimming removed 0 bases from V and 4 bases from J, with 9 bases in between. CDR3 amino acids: CASSQDGDLTGELFF. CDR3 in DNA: TGCGCCAGCAGCCAAGACGGGGATCTCACCGGGGAGCTGTTTTTT.